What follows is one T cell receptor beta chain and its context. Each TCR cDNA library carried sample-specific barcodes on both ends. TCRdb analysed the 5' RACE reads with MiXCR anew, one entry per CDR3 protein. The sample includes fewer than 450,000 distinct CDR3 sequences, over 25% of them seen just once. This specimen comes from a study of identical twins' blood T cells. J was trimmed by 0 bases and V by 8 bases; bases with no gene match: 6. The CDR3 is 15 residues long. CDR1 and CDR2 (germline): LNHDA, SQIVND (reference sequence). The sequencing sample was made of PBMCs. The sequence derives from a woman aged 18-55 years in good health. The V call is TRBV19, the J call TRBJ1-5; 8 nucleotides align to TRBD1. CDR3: CASERDRPSNQPQHF. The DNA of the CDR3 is TGTGCCAGTGAAAGGGACAGGCCTAGCAATCAGCCCCAGCATTTT.